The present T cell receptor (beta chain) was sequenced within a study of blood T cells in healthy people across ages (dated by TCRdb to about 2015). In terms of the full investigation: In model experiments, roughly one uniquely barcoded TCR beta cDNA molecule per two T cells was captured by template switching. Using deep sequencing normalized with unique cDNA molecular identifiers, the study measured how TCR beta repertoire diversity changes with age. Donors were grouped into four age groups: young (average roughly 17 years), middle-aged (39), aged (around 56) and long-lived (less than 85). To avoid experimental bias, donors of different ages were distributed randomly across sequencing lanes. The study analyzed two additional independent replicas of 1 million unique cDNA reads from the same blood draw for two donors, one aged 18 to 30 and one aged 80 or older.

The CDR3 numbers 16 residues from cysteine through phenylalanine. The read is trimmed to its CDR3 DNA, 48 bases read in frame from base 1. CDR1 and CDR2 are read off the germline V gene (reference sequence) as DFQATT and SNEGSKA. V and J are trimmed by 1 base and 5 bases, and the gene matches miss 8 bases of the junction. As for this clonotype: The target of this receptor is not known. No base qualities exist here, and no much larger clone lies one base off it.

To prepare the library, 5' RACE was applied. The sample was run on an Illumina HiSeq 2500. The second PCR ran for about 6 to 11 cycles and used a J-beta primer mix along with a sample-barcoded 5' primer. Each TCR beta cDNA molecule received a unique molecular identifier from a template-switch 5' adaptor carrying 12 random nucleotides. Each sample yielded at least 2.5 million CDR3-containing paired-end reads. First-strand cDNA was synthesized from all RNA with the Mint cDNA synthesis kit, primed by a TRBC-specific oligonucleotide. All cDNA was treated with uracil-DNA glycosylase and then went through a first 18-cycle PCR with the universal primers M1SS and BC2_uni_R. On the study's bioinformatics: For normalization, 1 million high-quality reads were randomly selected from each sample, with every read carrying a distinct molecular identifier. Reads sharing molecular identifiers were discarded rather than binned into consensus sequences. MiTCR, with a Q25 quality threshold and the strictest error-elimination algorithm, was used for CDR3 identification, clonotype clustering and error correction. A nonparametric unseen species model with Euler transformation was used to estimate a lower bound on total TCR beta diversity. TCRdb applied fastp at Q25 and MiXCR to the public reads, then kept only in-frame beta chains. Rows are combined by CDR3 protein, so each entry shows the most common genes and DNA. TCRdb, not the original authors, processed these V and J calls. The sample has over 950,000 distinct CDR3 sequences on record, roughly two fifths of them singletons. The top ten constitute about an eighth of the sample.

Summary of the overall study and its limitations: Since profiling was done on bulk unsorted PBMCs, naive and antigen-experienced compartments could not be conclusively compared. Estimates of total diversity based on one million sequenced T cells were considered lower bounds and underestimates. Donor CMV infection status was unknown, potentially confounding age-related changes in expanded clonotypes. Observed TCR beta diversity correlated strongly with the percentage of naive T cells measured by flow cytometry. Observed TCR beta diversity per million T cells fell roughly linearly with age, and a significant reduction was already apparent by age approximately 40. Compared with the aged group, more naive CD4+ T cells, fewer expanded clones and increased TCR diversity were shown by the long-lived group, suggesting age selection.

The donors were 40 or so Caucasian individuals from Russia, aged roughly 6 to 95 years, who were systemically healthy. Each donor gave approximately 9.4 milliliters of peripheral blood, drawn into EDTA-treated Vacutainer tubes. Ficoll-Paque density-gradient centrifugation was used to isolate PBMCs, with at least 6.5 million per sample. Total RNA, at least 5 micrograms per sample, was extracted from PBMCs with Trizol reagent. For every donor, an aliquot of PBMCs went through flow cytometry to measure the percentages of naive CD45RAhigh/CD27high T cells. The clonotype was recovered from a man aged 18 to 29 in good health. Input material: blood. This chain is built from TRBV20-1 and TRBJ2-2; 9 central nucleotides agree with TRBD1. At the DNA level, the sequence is TGCAGTGCTAGAGGGCGGGACAGGGCTATAACCGGGGAGCTGTTTTTT. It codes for CSARGRDRAITGELFF.